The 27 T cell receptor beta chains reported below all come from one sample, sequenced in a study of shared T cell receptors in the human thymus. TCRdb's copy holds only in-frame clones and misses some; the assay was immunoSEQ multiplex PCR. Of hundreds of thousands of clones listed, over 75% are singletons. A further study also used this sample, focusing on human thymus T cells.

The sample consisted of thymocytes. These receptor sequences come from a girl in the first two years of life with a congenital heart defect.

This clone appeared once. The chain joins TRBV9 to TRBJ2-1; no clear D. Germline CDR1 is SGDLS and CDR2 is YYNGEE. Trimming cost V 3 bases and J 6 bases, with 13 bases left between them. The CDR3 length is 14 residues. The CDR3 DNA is TGTGCCAGCAGCGAAACGGAGAGTCTCAATGAGCAGTTCTTC. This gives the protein CASSETESLNEQFF.

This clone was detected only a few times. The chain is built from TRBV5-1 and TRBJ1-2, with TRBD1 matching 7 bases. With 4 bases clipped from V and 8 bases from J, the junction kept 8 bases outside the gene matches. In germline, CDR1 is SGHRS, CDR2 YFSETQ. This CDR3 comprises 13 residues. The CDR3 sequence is CASSQGERSGYTF. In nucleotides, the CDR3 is TGCGCCAGCAGCCAGGGGGAAAGATCAGGCTACACCTTC.

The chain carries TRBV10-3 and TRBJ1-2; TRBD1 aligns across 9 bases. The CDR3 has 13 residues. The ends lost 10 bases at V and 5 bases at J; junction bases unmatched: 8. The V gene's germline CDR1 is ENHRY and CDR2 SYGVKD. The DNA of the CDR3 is TGTGCCACCTCGGACAGGGGCGAATATGGCTACACCTTC. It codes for CATSDRGEYGYTF.

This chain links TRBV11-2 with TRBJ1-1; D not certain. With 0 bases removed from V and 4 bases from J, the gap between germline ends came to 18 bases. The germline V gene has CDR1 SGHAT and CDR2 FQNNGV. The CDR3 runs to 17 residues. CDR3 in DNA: TGTGCCAGCAGCTTAGAAGTGGGCCCCCCCTCGTGCACTGAAGCTTTCTTT. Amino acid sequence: CASSLEVGPPSCTEAFF.

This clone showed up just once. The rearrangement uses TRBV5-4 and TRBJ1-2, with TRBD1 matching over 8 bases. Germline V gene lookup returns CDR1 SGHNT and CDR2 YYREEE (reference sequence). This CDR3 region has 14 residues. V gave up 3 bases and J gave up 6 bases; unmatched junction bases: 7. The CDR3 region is CASSSDREMDGYTF. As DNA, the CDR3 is TGTGCCAGCAGCTCGGACAGGGAGATGGATGGCTACACCTTC.

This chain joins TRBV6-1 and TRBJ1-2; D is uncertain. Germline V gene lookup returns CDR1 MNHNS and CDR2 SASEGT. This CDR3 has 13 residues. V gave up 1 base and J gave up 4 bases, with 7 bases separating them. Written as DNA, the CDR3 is TGTGCCAGCAGTGAAGGGACTACCTATGGCTACACCTTC. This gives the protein CASSEGTTYGYTF.

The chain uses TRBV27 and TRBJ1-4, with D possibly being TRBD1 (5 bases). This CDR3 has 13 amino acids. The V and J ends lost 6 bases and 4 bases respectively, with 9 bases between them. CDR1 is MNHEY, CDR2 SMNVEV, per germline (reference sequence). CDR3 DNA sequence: TGTGCCAGCAGGGGGCGGATTAATGAAAAACTGTTTTTT. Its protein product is CASRGRINEKLFF.

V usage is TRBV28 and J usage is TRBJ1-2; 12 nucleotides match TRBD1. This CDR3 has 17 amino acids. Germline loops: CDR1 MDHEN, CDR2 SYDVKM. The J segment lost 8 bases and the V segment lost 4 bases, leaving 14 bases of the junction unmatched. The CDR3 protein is CASSYSPGQGAAEGYTF. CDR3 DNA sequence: TGTGCCAGCAGTTATTCCCCGGGACAGGGGGCGGCGGAGGGCTACACCTTC.

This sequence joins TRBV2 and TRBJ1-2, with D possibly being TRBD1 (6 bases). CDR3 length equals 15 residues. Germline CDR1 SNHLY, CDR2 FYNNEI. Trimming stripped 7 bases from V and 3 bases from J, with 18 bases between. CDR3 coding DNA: TGTGCCAGCAACCCACAGGGTGAGGGATACTATGGCTACACCTTC. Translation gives CASNPQGEGYYGYTF.

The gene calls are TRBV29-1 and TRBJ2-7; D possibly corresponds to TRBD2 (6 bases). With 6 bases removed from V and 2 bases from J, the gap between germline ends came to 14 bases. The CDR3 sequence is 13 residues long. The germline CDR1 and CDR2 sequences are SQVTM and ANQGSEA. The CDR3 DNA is TGCAGCGTGGGGGGTTCCCAACCCTACGAGCAGTACTTC. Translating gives CSVGGSQPYEQYF.

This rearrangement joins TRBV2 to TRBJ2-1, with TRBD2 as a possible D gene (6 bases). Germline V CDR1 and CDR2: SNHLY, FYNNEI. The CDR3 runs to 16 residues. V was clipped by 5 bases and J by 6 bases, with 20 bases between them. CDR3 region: CASSPLPRDLINEQFF. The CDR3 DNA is TGTGCCAGCAGTCCCCTACCCCGGGACTTGATCAATGAGCAGTTCTTC.

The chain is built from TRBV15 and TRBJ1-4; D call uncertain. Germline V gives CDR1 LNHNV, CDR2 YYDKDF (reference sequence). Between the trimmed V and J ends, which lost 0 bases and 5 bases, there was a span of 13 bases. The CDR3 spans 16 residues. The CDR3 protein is CATSRDLWHINEKLFF. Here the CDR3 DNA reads TGTGCCACCAGCAGAGACCTCTGGCATATCAATGAAAAACTGTTTTTT.

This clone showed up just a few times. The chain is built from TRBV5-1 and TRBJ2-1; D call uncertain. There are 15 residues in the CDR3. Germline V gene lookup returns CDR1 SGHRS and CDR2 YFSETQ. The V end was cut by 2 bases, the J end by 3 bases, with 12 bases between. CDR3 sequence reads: CASSFTPNSYNEQFF. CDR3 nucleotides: TGCGCCAGCAGCTTTACCCCCAATAGCTACAATGAGCAGTTCTTC.

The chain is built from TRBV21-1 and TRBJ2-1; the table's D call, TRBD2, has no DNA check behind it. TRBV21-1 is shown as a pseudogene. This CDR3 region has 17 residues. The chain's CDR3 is CASMIASGGLGYGEQFF. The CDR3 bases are TGTGCCAGCATGATAGCTAGCGGGGGGCTAGGTTACGGTGAGCAGTTCTTC.

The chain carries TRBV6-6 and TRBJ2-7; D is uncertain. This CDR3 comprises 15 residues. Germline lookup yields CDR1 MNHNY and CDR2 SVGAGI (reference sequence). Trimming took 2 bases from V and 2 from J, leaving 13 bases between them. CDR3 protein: CASSYNPKTTYEQYF. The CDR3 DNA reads TGTGCCAGCAGTTACAACCCAAAAACAACCTACGAGCAGTACTTC.

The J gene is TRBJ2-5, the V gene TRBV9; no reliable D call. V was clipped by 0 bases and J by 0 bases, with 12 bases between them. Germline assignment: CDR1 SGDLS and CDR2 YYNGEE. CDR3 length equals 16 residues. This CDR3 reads CASSVGGTSYQETQYF. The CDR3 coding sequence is TGTGCCAGCAGCGTAGGCGGTACCTCTTACCAAGAGACCCAGTACTTC.

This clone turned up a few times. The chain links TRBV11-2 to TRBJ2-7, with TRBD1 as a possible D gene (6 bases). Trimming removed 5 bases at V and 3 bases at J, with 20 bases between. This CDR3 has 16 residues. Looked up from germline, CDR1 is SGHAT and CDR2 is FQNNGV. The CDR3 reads CASSLRTVLWGYEQYF. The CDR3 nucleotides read TGTGCCAGCAGCCTAAGGACAGTCCTTTGGGGCTACGAGCAGTACTTC.

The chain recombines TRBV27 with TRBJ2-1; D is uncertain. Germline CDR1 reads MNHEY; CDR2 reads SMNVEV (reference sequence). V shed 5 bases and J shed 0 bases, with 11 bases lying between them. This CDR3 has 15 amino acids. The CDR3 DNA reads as TGTGCCAGCAGTGATCGTTGGAGCTCCTACAATGAGCAGTTCTTC. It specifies CASSDRWSSYNEQFF.

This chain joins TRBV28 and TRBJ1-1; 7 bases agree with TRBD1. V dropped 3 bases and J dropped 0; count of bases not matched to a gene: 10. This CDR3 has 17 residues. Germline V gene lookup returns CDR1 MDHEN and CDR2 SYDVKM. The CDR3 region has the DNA TGTGCCAGCAGTTTTCGACGGACAGGATTCATGAACACTGAAGCTTTCTTT. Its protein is CASSFRRTGFMNTEAFF.

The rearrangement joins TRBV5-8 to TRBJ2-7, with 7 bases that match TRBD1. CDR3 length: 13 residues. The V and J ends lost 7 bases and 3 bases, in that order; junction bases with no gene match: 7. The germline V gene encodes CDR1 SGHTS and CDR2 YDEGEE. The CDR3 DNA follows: TGTGCCAGCGGAAGGGACAGCAACTACGAGCAGTACTTC. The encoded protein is CASGRDSNYEQYF.

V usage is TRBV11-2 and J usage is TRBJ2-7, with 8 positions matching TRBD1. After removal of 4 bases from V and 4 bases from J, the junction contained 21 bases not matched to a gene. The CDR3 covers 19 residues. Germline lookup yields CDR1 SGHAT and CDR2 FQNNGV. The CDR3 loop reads CASSSPPGGWGPSLYEQYF. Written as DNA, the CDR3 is TGTGCCAGCAGCTCACCTCCAGGGGGCTGGGGCCCATCCCTTTACGAGCAGTACTTC.

The CDR3: CASSLARRIAGGRSYNEQFF. For the CDR3, the DNA is TGTGCCAGCAGCTTAGCGCGGCGAATAGCGGGGGGGCGCTCCTACAATGAGCAGTTCTTC. V gene TRBV7-2 combines with J gene TRBJ2-1; 11 positions agree with TRBD2. The CDR3 is made up of 20 amino acids. Per germline, CDR1 SGHTA and CDR2 FQGNSA. J was trimmed by 0 bases and V by 0 bases; bases with no gene match: 10.

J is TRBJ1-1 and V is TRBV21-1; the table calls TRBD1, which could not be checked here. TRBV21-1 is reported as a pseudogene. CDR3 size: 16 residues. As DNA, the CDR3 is TGTGCCAGCAGCAAACACAATGGGACAGCCAACACTGAAGCTTTCTTT. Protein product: CASSKHNGTANTEAFF.

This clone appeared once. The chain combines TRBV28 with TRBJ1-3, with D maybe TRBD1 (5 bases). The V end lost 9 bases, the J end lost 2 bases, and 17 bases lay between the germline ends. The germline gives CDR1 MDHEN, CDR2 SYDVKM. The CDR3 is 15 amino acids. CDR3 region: CASSTQGGPGNTIYF. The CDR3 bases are TGTGCCAGTAGCACCCAGGGAGGGCCTGGAAACACCATATATTTT. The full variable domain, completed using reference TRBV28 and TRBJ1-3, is DVKVTQSSRYLVKRTGEKVFLECVQDMDHENMFWYRQDPGLGLRLIYFSYDVKMKEKGDIPEGYSVSREKKERFSLILESASTNQTSMYLCASSTQGGPGNTIYFGEGSWLTVV.

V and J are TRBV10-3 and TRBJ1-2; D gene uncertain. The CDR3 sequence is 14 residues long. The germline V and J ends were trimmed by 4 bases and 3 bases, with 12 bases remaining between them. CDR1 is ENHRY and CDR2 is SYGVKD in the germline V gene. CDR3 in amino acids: CAISASVSYYGYTF. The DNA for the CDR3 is TGTGCCATCAGTGCTAGCGTCAGCTACTATGGCTACACCTTC.

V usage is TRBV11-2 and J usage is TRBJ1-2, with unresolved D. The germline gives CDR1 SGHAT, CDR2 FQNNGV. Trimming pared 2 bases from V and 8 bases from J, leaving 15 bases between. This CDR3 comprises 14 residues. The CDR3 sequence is CASSLFEGFIGYTF. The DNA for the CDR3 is TGTGCCAGCAGCTTATTCGAGGGTTTTATAGGCTACACCTTC.

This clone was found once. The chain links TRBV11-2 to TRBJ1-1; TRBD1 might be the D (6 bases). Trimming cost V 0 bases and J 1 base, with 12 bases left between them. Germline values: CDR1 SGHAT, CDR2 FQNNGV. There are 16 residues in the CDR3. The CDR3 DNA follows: TGTGCCAGCAGCTTAGAGAGACAGGAGAAGAACACTGAAGCTTTCTTT. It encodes CASSLERQEKNTEAFF. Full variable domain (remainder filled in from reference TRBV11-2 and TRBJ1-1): EAGVAQSPRYKIIEKRQSVAFWCNPISGHATLYWYQQILGQGPKLLIQFQNNGVVDDSQLPKDRFSAERLKGVDSTLKIQPAKLEDSAVYLCASSLERQEKNTEAFFGQGTRLTVV.